The 16 T cell receptor beta chains given below trace back to one sample, sequenced in a study of monozygotic twins with inflammatory bowel disease. TCRdb processed the 5' RACE reads again and assigns one entry to each CDR3 protein, with no DNA. In all, the sample yields some 440,000 distinct CDR3 sequences. Sequencing was done on a sample of blood. The receptors stem from a human donor with ulcerative colitis or Crohn's disease, or a healthy co-twin of an affected twin (not recorded which).

The V gene is TRBV6-7, the J gene TRBJ2-7. TRBV6-7 carries the ORF label, with uncertain function. The CDR3 consists of 13 residues. This chain's CDR3 is CASARREYYEQYF.

The chain carries TRBV20-1 and TRBJ1-4; TCRdb's D gene call, TRBD1, goes unchecked for lack of DNA. The CDR3 runs 16 residues. CDR1 and CDR2 from the germline V gene are DFQATT and SNEGSKA (reference sequence). The CDR3 loop is CSAKRERTEINEKLFF.

The chain combines TRBV30 with TRBJ1-1; TCRdb's D gene call, TRBD1, goes unchecked for lack of DNA. The CDR3 runs to 13 residues. Germline CDR1 and CDR2: GTSNPN and SVGIG (reference sequence). CDR3 protein: CAWRGGREAEAFF.

This chain joins TRBV5-1 and TRBJ2-7; TCRdb's assignment of TRBD1 cannot be checked, as there is no DNA. Germline CDR1 reads SGHRS; CDR2 reads YFSETQ. The length of the CDR3 is 14 residues. CDR3 in amino acids: CASSLNRAGVEQYF.

The chain employs TRBV7-3 and TRBJ1-1. The CDR3 length is 13 residues. Per germline, CDR1 SGHTA and CDR2 FQGTGA. This CDR3 is CASSFFGVDEAFF.

V gene TRBV19 combines with J gene TRBJ2-1; TCRdb gives TRBD1 as the D gene, but with no DNA this cannot be confirmed. The germline V gene has CDR1 LNHDA and CDR2 SQIVND (reference sequence). This CDR3 is 15 amino acids long. CDR3 loop: CASSFGGQGYNEQFF.

V gene TRBV7-9 combines with J gene TRBJ2-7; TCRdb picks TRBD1, but there is no DNA to check that call. The CDR3 has 15 residues. Germline V lookup: CDR1 SEHNR, CDR2 FQNEAQ (reference sequence). The CDR3 here is CASSASGTGTYEQYF.

The chain couples TRBV28 to TRBJ1-1; the TRBD1 assignment by TCRdb is unverifiable without DNA. Germline CDR1 is MDHEN and CDR2 is SYDVKM. CDR3 length: 15 residues. The CDR3 sequence: CASSPRGGARTEAFF.

This chain connects TRBV28 to TRBJ1-2; checking the TCRdb D call of TRBD1 is not possible without DNA. The CDR3 is 14 amino acids. The germline V gene has CDR1 MDHEN and CDR2 SYDVKM. CDR3 loop: CASQGQVLGYGYTF.

V is TRBV2 and J is TRBJ2-3; the TRBD2 assignment by TCRdb is unverifiable without DNA. The length of the CDR3 is 19 residues. Germline CDR1 reads SNHLY; CDR2 reads FYNNEI. CDR3 in amino acids: CASSRVGLAGGPSTDTQYF.

The J gene is TRBJ1-1, the V gene TRBV7-9. Germline lookup yields CDR1 SEHNR and CDR2 FQNEAQ (reference sequence). This CDR3 is built from 14 residues. The CDR3: CASSLGLNGPEAFF.

This chain connects TRBV11-1 to TRBJ2-5; the TRBD1 assignment by TCRdb is unverifiable without DNA. CDR1 SGHAT and CDR2 FQDESV come from the germline V gene (reference sequence). This CDR3 spans 15 amino acids. CDR3 amino acids: CASSLNTGEGETQYF.

The chain has TRBV5-1 and TRBJ2-3; the TRBD1 assignment by TCRdb is unverifiable without DNA. CDR3 size: 16 residues. The germline gives CDR1 SGHRS, CDR2 YFSETQ. The CDR3 here is CASSVSGITEADTQYF.

This CDR3 is CSPWTDNYGYTF. This chain uses TRBV20-1 with TRBJ1-2; TCRdb picks TRBD1, but there is no DNA to check that call. Germline-derived CDR1 and CDR2 are DFQATT and SNEGSKA (reference sequence). The CDR3 runs 12 residues.

The chain is built from TRBV6-6 and TRBJ2-3; TCRdb gives TRBD1 as the D gene, but with no DNA this cannot be confirmed. The CDR3 extends over 12 amino acids. Germline assignment: CDR1 MNHNY and CDR2 SVGAGI (reference sequence). The CDR3 spells CASGRATDTQDF.

Here the CDR3 reads CASSLEHNTDTQYF. The chain employs TRBV7-6 and TRBJ2-3. CDR3 length: 14 residues. Germline assignment: CDR1 SGHVS and CDR2 FNYEAQ.